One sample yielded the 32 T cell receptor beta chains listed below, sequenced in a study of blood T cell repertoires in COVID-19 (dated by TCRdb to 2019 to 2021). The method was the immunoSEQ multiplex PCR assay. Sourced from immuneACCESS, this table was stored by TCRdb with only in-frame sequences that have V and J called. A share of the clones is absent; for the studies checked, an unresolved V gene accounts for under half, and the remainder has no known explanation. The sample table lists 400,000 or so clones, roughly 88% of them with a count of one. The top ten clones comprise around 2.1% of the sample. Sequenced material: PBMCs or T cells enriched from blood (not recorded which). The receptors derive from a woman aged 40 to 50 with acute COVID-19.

This CDR3 reads CASSRPGGNQPQHF. In nucleotides, the CDR3 is TGTGCCAGCTCACGGCCAGGGGGCAATCAGCCCCAGCATTTT. The chain employs TRBV18 and TRBJ1-5; D is possibly TRBD1 (6 bases). The V gene's germline CDR1 is KGHSH and CDR2 LQKENI. The V end was cut by 4 bases, the J end by 2 bases, with 9 bases between. The CDR3 consists of 14 residues.

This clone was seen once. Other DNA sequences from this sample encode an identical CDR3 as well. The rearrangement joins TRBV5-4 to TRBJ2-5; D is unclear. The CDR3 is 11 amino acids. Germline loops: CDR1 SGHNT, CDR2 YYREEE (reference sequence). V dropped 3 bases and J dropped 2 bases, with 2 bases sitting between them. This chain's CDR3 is CASSSQETQYF. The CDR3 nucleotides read TGTGCCAGCAGCTCACAAGAGACCCAGTACTTC.

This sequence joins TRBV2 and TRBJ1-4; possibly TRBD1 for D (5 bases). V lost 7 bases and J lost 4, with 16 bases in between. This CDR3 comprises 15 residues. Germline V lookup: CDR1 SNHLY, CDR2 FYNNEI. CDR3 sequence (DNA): TGTGCCAGCATCCCAGGGAGGGATAATAATGAAAAACTGTTTTTT. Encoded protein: CASIPGRDNNEKLFF.

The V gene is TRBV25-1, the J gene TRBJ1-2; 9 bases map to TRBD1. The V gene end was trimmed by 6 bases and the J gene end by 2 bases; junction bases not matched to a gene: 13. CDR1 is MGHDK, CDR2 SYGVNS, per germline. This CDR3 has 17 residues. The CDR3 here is CASRGDRALNWNYGYTF. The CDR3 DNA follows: TGTGCCAGCAGAGGGGACAGGGCGTTGAATTGGAACTATGGCTACACCTTC.

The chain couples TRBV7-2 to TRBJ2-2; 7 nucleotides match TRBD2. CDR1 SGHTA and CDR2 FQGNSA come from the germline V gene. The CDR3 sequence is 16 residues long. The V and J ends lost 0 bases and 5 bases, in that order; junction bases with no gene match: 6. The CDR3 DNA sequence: TGTGCCAGCAGCTTAGCGGGCGGGGGAGGTACCGGGGAGCTGTTTTTT. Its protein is CASSLAGGGGTGELFF.

The CDR3 loop is CASSYSPRANEQFF. The DNA of the CDR3 is TGTGCCAGCAGTTACTCCCCGCGTGCGAATGAGCAGTTCTTC. The J gene is TRBJ2-1, the V gene TRBV6-5, with D unresolved. This CDR3 has 14 residues. Germline V CDR1 and CDR2: MNHEY, SVGAGI. The V end was cut by 0 bases, the J end by 7 bases, with 10 bases between.

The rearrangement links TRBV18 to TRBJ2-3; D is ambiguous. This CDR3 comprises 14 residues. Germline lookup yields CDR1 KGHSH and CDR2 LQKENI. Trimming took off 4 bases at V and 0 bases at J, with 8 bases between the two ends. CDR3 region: CASSRSSSTDTQYF. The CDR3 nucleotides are TGTGCCAGCTCACGTAGCAGTAGCACAGATACGCAGTATTTT.

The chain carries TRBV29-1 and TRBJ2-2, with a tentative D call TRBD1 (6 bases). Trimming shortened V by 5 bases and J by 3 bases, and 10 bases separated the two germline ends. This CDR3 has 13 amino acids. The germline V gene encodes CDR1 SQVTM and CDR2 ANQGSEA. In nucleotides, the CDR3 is TGCAGCGTTCGGGACACCTACACCGGGGAGCTGTTTTTT. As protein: CSVRDTYTGELFF.

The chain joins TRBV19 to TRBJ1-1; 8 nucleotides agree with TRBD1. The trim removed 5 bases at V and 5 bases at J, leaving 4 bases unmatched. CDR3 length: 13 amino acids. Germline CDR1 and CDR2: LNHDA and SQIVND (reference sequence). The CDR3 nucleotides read TGTGCCAGTAGTCGTAACAGGGGGACTGAAGCTTTCTTT. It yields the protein CASSRNRGTEAFF.

CDR3 DNA sequence: TGTGCCAGCAGACAGGGACTAGCGAACACCGGGGAGCTGTTTTTT. It yields the protein CASRQGLANTGELFF. J is TRBJ2-2 and V is TRBV7-2; 8 positions agree with TRBD2. V shed 6 bases, J shed 0 bases, and the junction held 3 bases outside the gene matches. Germline CDR1 is SGHTA and CDR2 is FQGNSA. The CDR3 loop spans 15 amino acids.

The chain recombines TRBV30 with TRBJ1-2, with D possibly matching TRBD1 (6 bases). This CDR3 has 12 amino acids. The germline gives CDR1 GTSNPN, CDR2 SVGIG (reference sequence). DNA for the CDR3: TGTGCTGGGGGCAGGGCTTCATATGGCTACACCTTC. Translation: CAGGRASYGYTF.

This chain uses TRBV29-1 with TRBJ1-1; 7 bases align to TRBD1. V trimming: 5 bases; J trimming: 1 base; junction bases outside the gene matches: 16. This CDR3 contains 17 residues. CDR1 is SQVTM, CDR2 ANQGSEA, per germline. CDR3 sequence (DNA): TGCAGCGTTAGCCCAGGGACAGCGGAGGGAAAGAACACTGAAGCTTTCTTT. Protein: CSVSPGTAEGKNTEAFF.

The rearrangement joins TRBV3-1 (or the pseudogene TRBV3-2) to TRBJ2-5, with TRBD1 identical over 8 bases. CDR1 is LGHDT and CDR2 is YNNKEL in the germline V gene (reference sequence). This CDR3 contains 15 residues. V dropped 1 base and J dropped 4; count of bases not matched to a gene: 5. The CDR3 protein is CASSQARGQGETQYF. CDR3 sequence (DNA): TGTGCCAGCAGCCAAGCCCGCGGACAGGGAGAGACCCAGTACTTC.

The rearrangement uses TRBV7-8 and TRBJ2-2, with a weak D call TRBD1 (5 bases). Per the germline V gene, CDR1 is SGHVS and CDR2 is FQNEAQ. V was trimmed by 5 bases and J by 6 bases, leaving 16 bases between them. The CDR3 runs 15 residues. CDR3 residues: CASSAPQGWAGELFF. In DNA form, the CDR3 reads TGTGCCAGCAGCGCACCTCAGGGATGGGCCGGGGAGCTGTTTTTT.

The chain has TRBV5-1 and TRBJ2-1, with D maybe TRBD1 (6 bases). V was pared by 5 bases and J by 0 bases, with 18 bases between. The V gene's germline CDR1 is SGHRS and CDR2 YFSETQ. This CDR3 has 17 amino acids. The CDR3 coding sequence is TGCGCCAGCAGACTAGGACAGCGCTTGAGCTCCTACAATGAGCAGTTCTTC. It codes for CASRLGQRLSSYNEQFF.

CDR3 sequence: CASSVTTGNTGELFF. In nucleotides, the CDR3 is TGTGCCAGCAGCGTAACAACGGGGAACACCGGGGAGCTGTTTTTT. The V gene is TRBV9, the J gene TRBJ2-2; D unclear. Trimming pared 1 base from V and 1 base from J, leaving 8 bases between. The germline V gene encodes CDR1 SGDLS and CDR2 YYNGEE. This CDR3 comprises 15 residues. The full variable domain, in which reference TRBV9 and TRBJ2-2 provide the parts outside the CDR3, is DSGVTQTPKHLITATGQRVTLRCSPRSGDLSVYWYQQSLDQGLQFLIQYYNGEERAKGNILERFSAQQFPDLHSELNLSSLELGDSALYFCASSVTTGNTGELFFGEGSRLTVL.

CDR3 nucleotides: TGTGCCAGCTTCTGGGGGGACTATGGCTACACCTTC. Protein: CASFWGDYGYTF. This chain links TRBV6-5 with TRBJ1-2; possibly TRBD1 for D (5 bases). CDR1 MNHEY and CDR2 SVGAGI come from the germline V gene. The germline V and J ends were trimmed by 8 bases and 3 bases, with 10 bases remaining between them. This CDR3 has 12 residues.

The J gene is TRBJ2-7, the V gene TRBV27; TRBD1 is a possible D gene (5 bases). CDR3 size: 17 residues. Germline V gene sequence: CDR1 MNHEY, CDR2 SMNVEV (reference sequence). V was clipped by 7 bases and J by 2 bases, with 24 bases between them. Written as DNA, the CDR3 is TGTGCCAGCACCCGGGTGGGTTTGGCAGGGCCTGCCTACGAGCAGTACTTC. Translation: CASTRVGLAGPAYEQYF.

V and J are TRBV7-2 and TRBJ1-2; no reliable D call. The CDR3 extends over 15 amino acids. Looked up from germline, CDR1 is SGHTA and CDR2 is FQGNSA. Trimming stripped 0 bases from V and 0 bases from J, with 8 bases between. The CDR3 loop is CASSLAHNTNYGYTF. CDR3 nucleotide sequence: TGTGCCAGCAGCTTAGCCCACAACACTAACTATGGCTACACCTTC.

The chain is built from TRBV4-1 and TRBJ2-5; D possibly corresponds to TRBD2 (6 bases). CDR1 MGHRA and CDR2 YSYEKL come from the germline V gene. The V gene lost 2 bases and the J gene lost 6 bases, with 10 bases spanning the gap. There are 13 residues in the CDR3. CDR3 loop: CASSQPGRKTQYF. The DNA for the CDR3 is TGCGCCAGCAGCCAACCAGGGAGGAAGACCCAGTACTTC.

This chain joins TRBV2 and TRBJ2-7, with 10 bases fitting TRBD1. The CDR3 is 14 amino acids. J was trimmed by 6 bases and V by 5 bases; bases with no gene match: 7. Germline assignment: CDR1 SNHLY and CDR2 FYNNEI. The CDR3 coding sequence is TGTGCCAGCAGTCTGGGGGGACAGGGGTCCGAGCAGTACTTC. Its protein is CASSLGGQGSEQYF.

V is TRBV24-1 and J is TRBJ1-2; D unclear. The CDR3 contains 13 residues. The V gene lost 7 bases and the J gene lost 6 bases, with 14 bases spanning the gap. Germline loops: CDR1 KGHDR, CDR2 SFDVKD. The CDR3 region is CATRDGQRHGYTF. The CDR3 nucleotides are TGTGCCACCAGAGATGGGCAGAGACATGGCTACACCTTC.

The CDR3: CASGSTDRGGQPQHF. In DNA, the CDR3 is TGTGCCAGCGGCTCCACAGACAGGGGAGGTCAGCCCCAGCATTTT. The chain uses TRBV7-9 and TRBJ1-5; 8 nucleotides align to TRBD1. CDR3 length: 15 amino acids. From germline, CDR1 is SEHNR and CDR2 FQNEAQ (reference sequence). V was pared by 8 bases and J by 6 bases, with 12 bases of the junction left unmatched.

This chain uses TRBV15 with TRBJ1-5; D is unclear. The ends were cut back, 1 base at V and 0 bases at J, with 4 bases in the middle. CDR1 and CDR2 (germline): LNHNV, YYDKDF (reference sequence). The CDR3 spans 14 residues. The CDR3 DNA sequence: TGTGCCACCAGCAGAGTAGATAGCAATCAGCCCCAGCATTTT. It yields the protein CATSRVDSNQPQHF.

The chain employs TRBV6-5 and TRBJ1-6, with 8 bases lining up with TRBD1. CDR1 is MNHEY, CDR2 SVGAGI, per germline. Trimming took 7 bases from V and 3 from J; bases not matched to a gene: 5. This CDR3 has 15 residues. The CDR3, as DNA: TGTGCCAGCACGGACAGGGCGATCTATAATTCACCCCTCCACTTT. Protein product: CASTDRAIYNSPLHF.

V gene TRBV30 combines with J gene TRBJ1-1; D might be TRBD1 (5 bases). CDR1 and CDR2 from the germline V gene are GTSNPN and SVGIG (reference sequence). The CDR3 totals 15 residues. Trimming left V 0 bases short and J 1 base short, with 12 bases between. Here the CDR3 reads CAWSVRQYTNTEAFF. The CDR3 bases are TGTGCCTGGAGTGTCAGACAGTACACGAACACTGAAGCTTTCTTT.

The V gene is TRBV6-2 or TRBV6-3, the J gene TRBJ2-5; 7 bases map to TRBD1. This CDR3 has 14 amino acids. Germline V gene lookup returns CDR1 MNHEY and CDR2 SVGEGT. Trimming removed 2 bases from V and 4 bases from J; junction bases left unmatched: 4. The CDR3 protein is CASSYDRAPETQYF. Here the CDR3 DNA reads TGTGCCAGCAGTTACGACAGGGCTCCAGAGACCCAGTACTTC.

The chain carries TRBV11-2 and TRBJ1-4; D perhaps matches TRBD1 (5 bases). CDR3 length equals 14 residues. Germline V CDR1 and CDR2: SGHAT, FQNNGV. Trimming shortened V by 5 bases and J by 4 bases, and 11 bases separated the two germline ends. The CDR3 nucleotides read TGTGCCAGCAGCCCTGACAGAAGTAATGAAAAACTGTTTTTT. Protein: CASSPDRSNEKLFF.

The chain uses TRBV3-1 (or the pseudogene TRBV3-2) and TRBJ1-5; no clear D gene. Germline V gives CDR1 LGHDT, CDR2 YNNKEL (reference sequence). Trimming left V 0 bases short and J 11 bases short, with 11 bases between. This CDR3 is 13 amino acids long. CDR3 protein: CASSQDLTSSQHF. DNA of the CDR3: TGTGCCAGCAGCCAAGATCTAACGAGTTCCCAGCATTTT.

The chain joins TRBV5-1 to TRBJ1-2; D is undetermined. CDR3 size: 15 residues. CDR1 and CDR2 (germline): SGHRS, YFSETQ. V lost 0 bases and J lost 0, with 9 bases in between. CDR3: CASSLGLKPNYGYTF. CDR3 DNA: TGCGCCAGCAGCTTGGGTCTCAAGCCTAACTATGGCTACACCTTC.

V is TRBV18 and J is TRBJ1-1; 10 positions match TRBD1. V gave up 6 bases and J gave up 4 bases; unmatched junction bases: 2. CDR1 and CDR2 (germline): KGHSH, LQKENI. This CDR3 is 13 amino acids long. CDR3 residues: CASSGDRGTEAFF. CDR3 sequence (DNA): TGTGCCAGCTCCGGGGACAGGGGCACTGAAGCTTTCTTT.

This chain's CDR3 is CSVQGTFGGTEAFF. The CDR3 nucleotides are TGCAGCGTCCAGGGCACCTTCGGGGGCACTGAAGCTTTCTTT. The rearrangement joins TRBV29-1 to TRBJ1-1; possibly TRBD1 for D (5 bases). The CDR3 has 14 residues. With 6 bases removed from V and 4 bases from J, the gap between germline ends came to 18 bases. Looked up from germline, CDR1 is SQVTM and CDR2 is ANQGSEA.